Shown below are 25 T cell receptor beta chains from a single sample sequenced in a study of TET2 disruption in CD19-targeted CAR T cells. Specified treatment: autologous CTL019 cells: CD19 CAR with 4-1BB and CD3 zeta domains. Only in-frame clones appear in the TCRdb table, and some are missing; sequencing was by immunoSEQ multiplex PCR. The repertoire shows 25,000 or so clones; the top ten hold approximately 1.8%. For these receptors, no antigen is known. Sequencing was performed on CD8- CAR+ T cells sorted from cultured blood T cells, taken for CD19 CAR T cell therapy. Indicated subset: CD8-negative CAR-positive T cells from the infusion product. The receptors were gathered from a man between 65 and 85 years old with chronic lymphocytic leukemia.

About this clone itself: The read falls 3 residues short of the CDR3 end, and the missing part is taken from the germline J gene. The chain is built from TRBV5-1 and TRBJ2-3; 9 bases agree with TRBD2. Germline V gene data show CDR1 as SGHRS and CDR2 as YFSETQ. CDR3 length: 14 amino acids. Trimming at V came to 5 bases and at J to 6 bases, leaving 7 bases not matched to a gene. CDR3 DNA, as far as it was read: TGCGCCAGCAGGACTAGCGGCACGGCGGATACG. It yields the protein CASRTSGTADT. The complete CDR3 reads CASRTSGTADTQYF.

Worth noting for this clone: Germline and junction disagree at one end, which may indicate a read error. This CDR3 is CAISPRRVETYTF. The sequenced CDR3 bases are TGTGCCATCTCACCAAGACGGGTGGAGACC. The rearrangement links TRBV18 to TRBJ1-2, with D unresolved. The read terminates 3 residues ahead of where the CDR3 ends, so the germline J gene completes it. The germline CDR1 and CDR2 sequences are KGHSH and LQKENI. The CDR3 runs 13 residues.

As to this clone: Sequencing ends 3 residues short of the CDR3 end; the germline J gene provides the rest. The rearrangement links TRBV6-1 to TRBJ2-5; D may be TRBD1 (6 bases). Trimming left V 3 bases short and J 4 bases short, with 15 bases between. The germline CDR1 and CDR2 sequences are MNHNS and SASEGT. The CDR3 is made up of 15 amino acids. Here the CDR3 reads CASSDVQGTGETQYF. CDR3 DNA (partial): TGTGCCAGCAGTGACGTACAGGGCACGGGAGAGACC.

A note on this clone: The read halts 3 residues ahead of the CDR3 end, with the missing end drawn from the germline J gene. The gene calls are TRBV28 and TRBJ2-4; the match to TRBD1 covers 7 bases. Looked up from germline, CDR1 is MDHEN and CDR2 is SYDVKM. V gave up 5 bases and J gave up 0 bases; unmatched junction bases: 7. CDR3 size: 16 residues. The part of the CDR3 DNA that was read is TGTGCCAGCAGTACATCCGGGACAGAAGCCAAAAACATT. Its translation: CASSTSGTEAKNI. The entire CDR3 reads CASSTSGTEAKNIQYF.

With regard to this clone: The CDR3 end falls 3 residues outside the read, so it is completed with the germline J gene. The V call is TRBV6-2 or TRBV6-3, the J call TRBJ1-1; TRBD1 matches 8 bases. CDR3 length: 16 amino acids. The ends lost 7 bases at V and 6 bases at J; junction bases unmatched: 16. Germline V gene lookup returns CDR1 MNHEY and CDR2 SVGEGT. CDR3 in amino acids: CASNTDRANWRAEAFF. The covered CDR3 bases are TGTGCCAGCAACACGGACAGGGCAAATTGGCGGGCTGAA.

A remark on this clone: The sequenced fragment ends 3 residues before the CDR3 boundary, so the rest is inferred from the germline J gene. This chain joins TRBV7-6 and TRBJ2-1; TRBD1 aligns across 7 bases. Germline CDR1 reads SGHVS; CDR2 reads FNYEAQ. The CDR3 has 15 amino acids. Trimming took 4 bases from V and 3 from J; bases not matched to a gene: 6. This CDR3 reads CASSYQGVGYNEQFF. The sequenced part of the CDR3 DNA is TGTGCCAGCAGCTATCAGGGGGTGGGCTACAATGAG.

CDR3 amino acids: CASSSRTTSGGETQYF. Incomplete CDR3 DNA: TGTGCCAGTAGTTCTCGCACGACTAGCGGGGGAGAGACT. V usage is TRBV19 and J usage is TRBJ2-4; TRBD2 matches at 12 bases. The read ends 3 residues shy of where the CDR3 ends; the end is completed using the germline J gene. The CDR3 totals 16 residues. Germline lookup yields CDR1 LNHDA and CDR2 SQIVND (reference sequence). Full variable domain (missing parts from reference TRBV19 and TRBJ2-4): DGGITQSPKYLFRKEGQNVTLSCEQNLNHDAMYWYRQDPGQGLRLIYYSQIVNDFQKGDIAEGYSVSREKKESFPLTVTSAQKNPTAFYLCASSSRTTSGGETQYFGAGTRLSVL.

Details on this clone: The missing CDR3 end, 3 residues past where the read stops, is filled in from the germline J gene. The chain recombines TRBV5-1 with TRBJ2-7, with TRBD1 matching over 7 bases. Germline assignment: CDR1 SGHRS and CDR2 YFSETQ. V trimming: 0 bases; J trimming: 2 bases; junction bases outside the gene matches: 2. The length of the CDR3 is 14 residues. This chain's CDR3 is CASSLVGTAYEQYF. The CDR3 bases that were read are TGCGCCAGCAGCTTGGTGGGGACAGCCTACGAG. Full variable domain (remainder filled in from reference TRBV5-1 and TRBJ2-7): KAGVTQTPRYLIKTRGQQVTLSCSPISGHRSVSWYQQTPGQGLQFLFEYFSETQRNKGNFPGRFSGRQFSNSRSEMNVSTLELGDSALYLCASSLVGTAYEQYFGPGTRLTVT.

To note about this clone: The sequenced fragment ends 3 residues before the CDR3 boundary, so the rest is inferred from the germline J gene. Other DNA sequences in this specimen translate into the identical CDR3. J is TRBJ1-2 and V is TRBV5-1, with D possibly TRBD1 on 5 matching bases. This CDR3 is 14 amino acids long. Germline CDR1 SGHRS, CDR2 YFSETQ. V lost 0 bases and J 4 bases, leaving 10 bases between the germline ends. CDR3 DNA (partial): TGCGCCAGCAGCTTGGCAGGGAACCGCTATGGC. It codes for CASSLAGNRYG. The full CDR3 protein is CASSLAGNRYGYTF.

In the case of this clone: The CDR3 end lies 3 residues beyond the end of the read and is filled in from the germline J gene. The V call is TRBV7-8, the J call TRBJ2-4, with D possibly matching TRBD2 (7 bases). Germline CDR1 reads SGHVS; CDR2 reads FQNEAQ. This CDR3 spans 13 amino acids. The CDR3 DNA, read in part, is TGTGCCAGCAGCCAAGGCCCCGGGGGGCCT. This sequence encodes CASSQGPGGP. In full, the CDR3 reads CASSQGPGGPQYF.

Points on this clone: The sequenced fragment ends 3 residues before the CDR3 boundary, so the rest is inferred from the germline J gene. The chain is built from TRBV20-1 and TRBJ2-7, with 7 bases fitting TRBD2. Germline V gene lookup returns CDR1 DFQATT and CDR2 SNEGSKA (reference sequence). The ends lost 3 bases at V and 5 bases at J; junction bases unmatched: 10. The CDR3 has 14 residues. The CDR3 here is CSARSHGGLDEQYF. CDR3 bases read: TGCAGTGCTAGGAGTCACGGAGGACTAGACGAG.

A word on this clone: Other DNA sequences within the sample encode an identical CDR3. Here the CDR3 reads CASSWRGGEGTDTYTF. CDR3 bases read: TGTGCCAGCAGCTGGAGGGGGGGAGAGGGCACAGATACC. V and J are TRBV7-3 and TRBJ1-2; tentatively, D is TRBD1 (6 bases). The read falls 3 residues short of the CDR3 end, and the missing part is taken from the germline J gene. Germline assignment: CDR1 SGHTA and CDR2 FQGTGA. This CDR3 comprises 16 residues.

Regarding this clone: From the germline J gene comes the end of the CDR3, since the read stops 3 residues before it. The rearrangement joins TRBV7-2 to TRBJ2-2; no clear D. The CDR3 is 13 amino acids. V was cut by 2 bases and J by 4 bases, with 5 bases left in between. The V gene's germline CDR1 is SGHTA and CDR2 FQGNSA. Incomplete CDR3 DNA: TGTGCCAGCAGCTTATCCCTCACCGGGGAG. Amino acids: CASSLSLTGE. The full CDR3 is CASSLSLTGELFF.

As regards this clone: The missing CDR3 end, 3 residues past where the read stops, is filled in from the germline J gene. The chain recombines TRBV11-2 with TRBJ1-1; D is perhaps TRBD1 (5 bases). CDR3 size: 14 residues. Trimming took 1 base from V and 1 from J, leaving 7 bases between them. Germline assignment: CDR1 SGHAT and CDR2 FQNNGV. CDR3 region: CASSLGGENTEAFF. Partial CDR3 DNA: TGTGCCAGCAGCTTAGGAGGGGAGAACACTGAA.

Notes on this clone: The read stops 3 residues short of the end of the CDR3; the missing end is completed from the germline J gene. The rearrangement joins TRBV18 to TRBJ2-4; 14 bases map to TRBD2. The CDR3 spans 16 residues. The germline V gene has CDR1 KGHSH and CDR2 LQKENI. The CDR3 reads CASSPGLAGGVETQYF. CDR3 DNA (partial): TGTGCCAGCTCACCAGGACTAGCGGGGGGCGTGGAGACT.

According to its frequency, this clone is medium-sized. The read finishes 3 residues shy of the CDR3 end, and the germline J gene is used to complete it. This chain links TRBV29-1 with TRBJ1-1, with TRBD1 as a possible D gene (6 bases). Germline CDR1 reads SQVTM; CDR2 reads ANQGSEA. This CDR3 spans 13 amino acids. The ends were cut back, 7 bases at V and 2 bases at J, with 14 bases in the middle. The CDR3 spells CSGQQGGNTEAFF. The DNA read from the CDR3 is TGCAGCGGCCAACAGGGAGGTAACACTGAA.

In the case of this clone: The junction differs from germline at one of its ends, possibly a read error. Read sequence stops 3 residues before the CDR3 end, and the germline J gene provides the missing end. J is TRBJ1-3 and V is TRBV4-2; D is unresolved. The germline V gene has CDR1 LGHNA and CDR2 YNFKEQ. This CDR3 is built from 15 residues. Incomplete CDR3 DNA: TGCGCCAGCAGCCAAGAGGGCACCTCTGGAAACACC. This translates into CASSQEGTSGNT. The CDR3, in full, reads CASSQEGTSGNTIYF.

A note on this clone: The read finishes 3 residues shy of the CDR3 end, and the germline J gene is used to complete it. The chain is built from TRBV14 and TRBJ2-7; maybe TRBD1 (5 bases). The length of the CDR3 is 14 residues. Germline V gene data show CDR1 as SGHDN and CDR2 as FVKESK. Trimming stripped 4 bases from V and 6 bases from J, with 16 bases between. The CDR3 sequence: CASSLYDRVAEQYF. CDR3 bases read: TGTGCCAGCAGCCTATATGACAGAGTTGCCGAG.

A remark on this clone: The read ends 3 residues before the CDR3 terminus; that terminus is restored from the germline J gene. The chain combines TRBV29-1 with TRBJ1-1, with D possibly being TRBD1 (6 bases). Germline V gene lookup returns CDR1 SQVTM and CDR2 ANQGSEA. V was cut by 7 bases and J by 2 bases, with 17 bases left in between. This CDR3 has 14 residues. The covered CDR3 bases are TGCAGCGCCCTACTGGACAGACCAAACACTGAA. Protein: CSALLDRPNTE. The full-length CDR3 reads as CSALLDRPNTEAFF.

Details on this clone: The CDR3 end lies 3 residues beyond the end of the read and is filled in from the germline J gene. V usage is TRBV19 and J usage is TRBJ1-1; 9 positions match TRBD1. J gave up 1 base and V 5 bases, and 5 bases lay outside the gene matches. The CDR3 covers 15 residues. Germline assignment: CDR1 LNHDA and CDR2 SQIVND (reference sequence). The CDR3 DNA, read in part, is TGTGCCAGTAGTGACTCGGGACAGGGGAACACTGAA. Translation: CASSDSGQGNTE. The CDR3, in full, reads CASSDSGQGNTEAFF.

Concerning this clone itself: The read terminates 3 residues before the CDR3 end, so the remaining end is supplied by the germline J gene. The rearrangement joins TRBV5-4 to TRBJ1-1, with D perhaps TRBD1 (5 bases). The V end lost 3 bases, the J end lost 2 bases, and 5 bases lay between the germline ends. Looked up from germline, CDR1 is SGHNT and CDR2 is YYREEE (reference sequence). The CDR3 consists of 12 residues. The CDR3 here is CASSWGNTEAFF. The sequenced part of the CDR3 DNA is TGTGCCAGCAGCTGGGGCAACACTGAA.

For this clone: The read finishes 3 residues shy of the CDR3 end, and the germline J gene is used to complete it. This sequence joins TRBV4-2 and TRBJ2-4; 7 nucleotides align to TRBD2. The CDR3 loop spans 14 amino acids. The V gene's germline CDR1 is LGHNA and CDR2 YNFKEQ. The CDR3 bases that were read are TGTGCCAGCAGCCAAGGGGACTACCAAGAGACT. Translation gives CASSQGDYQET. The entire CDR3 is CASSQGDYQETQYF.

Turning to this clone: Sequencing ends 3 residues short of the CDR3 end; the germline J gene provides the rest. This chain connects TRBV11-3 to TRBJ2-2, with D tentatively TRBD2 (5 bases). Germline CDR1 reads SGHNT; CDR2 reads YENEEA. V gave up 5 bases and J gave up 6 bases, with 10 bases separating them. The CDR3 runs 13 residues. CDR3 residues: CASSPRGPGELFF. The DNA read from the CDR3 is TGTGCCAGCAGCCCTCGCGGGCCCGGGGAG.

CDR3 DNA (partial): TGCAGTGCTAGAGCCCAGAACTACGAG. This sequence encodes CSARAQNYE. The complete CDR3 sequence is CSARAQNYEQYF. The chain carries TRBV20-1 and TRBJ2-7; D is undetermined. The DNA ends 3 residues before the CDR3 does, and the rest of the CDR3 is filled in from the germline J gene. This CDR3 is built from 12 residues. The germline V and J ends were trimmed by 1 base and 3 bases, with 7 bases remaining between them. CDR1 is DFQATT, CDR2 SNEGSKA, per germline (reference sequence).

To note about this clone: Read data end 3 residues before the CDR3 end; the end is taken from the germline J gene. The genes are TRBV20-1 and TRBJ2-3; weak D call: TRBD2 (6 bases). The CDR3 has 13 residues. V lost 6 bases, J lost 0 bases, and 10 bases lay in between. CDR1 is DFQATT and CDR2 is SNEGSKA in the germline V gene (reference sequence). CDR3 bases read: TGCAGTGCAACGGGACTCAGCACAGATACG. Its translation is CSATGLSTDT. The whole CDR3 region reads CSATGLSTDTQYF.